This T cell receptor beta chain was found in a study of T cells after yellow fever vaccination. This clonotype was counted a few times. Its matching antigen is unknown. Study-wide points: Although the secondary response was weaker, it peaked faster, at day 5 versus 15.

From the 5' RACE reads, TCRdb called clonotypes with MiXCR, one entry per CDR3 protein. This table has 340,000 or so distinct CDR3 sequences, approximately 12% appearing once. This CDR3 contains 20 residues. Germline V lookup: CDR1 SQVTM, CDR2 ANQGSEA. V dropped 4 bases and J dropped 1; count of bases not matched to a gene: 21. The rearrangement uses TRBV29-1 and TRBJ2-4; TRBD1 matches at 8 bases. The sample consisted of CD4+ T cells sorted from PBMCs, taken 15 days after the yellow fever booster vaccination. The receptor's source is a man between 18 and 29 years old who received the YFV17D yellow fever vaccine. The CDR3 loop reads CSVVRRRGQARSGAKNIQYF. The CDR3 nucleotides are TGCAGCGTTGTACGTAGGAGGGGACAGGCCCGAAGTGGGGCCAAAAACATTCAGTACTTC. The full variable domain, completed using reference TRBV29-1 and TRBJ2-4, is SAVISQKPSRDICQRGTSLTIQCQVDSQVTMMFWYRQQPGQSLTLIATANQGSEATYESGFVIDKFPISRPNLTFSTLTVSNMSPEDSSIYLCSVVRRRGQARSGAKNIQYFGAGTRLSVL.